This is a list of T cell receptor beta chains from one sample in a study of metastatic and nonmetastatic thyroid tumors. MiXCR was used by TCRdb to re-call the PCR reads. The sample includes 15,000 to 20,000 clones, 30% to 35% of them seen just once. The sample consisted of adjacent normal tissue. The receptors were sampled from a female donor with papillary thyroid cancer or a benign thyroid nodule (not recorded which). Some clones in this sample may be carry-over from other donors' samples. CDR3s include the opening cysteine and the closing phenylalanine or tryptophan. D genes are given only for firm matches. For some rows the clone size is stated as once, few or many, or as a class when expanded; others skip it.

clone_size j_call v_call d_call cdr3_nt cdr3_aa
NA TRBJ2-5 TRBV24-1 NA TGTGCCACCAGTGGAGAGGGTTCATGGACCCAGTACTTC CATSGEGSWTQYF
many TRBJ2-7 TRBV20-1 NA TGCAGTGCTAGAGATGGAGAGGGTATCCCCTACGAGCAGTACTTC CSARDGEGIPYEQYF
NA TRBJ2-1 TRBV20-1 NA TGCAGTGCTAGAGTAGCGGAGCGGGTCTACAATGAGCAGTTCTTC CSARVAERVYNEQFF
few TRBJ2-1 TRBV11-2 TRBD2 TGTGCCAGCAGCGTGAGACAGATAGCGGGGAACAATGAGCAGTTCTTC CASSVRQIAGNNEQFF
NA TRBJ2-7 TRBV12-3/TRBV12-4 NA TGTGCCAGCAGTTTAGGAAATTATGGGGTCTACGAGCAGTACTTC CASSLGNYGVYEQYF
many TRBJ2-5 TRBV3-1 NA TGTGCTAGCAGCAGACGACTAGATGTCGGGCAAGAGACCCAGTACTTC CASSRRLDVGQETQYF
NA TRBJ1-5 TRBV6-1 TRBD1 TGTGCCAGCGGGACAGGGAGCAATCAGCCCCAGCATTTT CASGTGSNQPQHF
NA TRBJ2-7 TRBV12-3/TRBV12-4 NA TGTGCCAGCAGCCCGTTCGGGGTTTACTACGAGCAGTACTTC CASSPFGVYYEQYF
NA TRBJ1-6 TRBV6-1 NA TGTGCCAGCATAGTCTCAAAATATAATTCACCCCTCCACTTT CASIVSKYNSPLHF
medium-sized TRBJ1-6 TRBV11-2 NA TGTGCCAGCAGCTTAGGGGCCGCACATAATTCACCCCTCCACTTT CASSLGAAHNSPLHF
NA TRBJ2-7 TRBV18 TRBD1 TGTGCCAGCTCACCACGAACCGGGACAGGGGTCTACGAGCAGTACTTC CASSPRTGTGVYEQYF
few TRBJ1-1 TRBV10-1 TRBD1 TGCGCCAGCAGTGAGGGACAGGGGGTTGAAGCTTTCTTT CASSEGQGVEAFF
many TRBJ2-1 TRBV14 NA TGTGCCAGCAGCCAAGAGAGGACAGTATACAATGAGCAGTTCTTC CASSQERTVYNEQFF
many TRBJ2-3 TRBV4-1 NA TGCGCCAGCAGCCAAGGTCCTCCAAGGGGGAGTGGAGATACGCAGTATTTT CASSQGPPRGSGDTQYF
NA TRBJ2-3 TRBV2 NA TGTGCCATCAGCCTCGGGGTATCGGGGCAGTATTTT CAISLGVSGQYF
NA TRBJ2-6 TRBV7-6 NA TGTGCCAGCAGCTTAGAACGGGCCTCTGGGGCCAACGTCCTGACTTTC CASSLERASGANVLTF
many TRBJ2-7 TRBV20-1 NA TGCAGTGCTAGGAAAGCAGGGAACTACGAGCAGTACTTC CSARKAGNYEQYF
NA TRBJ2-3 TRBV5-1 TRBD1 TGCGCCAGCAGCCTCTTCCGGGACAGGGGAACAGATACGCAGTATTTT CASSLFRDRGTDTQYF
few TRBJ2-7 TRBV11-3 TRBD1 TGTGCCAGCAGCTTAGACTTTACAGGGGACGAGCAGTACTTC CASSLDFTGDEQYF
NA TRBJ2-7 TRBV7-3 TRBD2 TGTGCCAGCAGCTTAACAGCGGGAGGGTTCCACGAGCAGTACTTC CASSLTAGGFHEQYF
NA TRBJ1-3 TRBV14 NA TGTGCCAGCAGCCCCAGGGGAACAGGGCTATACACCATATATTTT CASSPRGTGLYTIYF
NA TRBJ1-6 TRBV6-5 NA TGTGCCAGCAGTTGGGCCTCGAATTCACCCCTCCACTTT CASSWASNSPLHF
few TRBJ2-7 TRBV28 NA TGTGCCAGCAGTTTAAGGGACTTCCAAGGAGTCTACGAGCAGTACTTC CASSLRDFQGVYEQYF
NA TRBJ1-6 TRBV20-1 NA TGCAGTGCCCCTGAACAGGGCCTTAATAATTCACCCCTCCACTTT CSAPEQGLNNSPLHF
many TRBJ2-6 TRBV30 NA TGTGCCGGGATGGGGTTAACGGGGGCCAACGTCCTGACTTTC CAGMGLTGANVLTF
few TRBJ1-2 TRBV6-1 TRBD1 TGTGCCAGCGGACAGGGGGCCGGCGGCTACACCTTC CASGQGAGGYTF
few TRBJ1-5 TRBV24-1 NA TGTGCCACCAGTCAATCCGGGACGACGTTCAATCAGCCCCAGCATTTT CATSQSGTTFNQPQHF
NA TRBJ1-2 TRBV12-3/TRBV12-4 TRBD1 TGTGCCAGCAGTTACTCGTTCACAGGGGGCTCTGGGGGTGGCTACACCTTC CASSYSFTGGSGGGYTF
medium-sized TRBJ1-5 TRBV4-1 TRBD1 TGCGCCAGCAGCCAAGACCAGGGGGGGGTCCAGCCCCAGCATTTT CASSQDQGGVQPQHF
few TRBJ2-1 TRBV28 TRBD2 TGTGCCAGCAGTTTCTTGGCGGGGGTCTACAATGAGCAGTTCTTC CASSFLAGVYNEQFF
few TRBJ1-5 TRBV6-2/TRBV6-3 NA TGTGCCAGCAGTTACGCGGAGAATCAGCCCCAGCATTTT CASSYAENQPQHF
NA TRBJ2-1 TRBV7-6 TRBD2 TGTGCCAGCAGCTTACGGCGGGGGGCGTTTAGTGAGCAGTTCTTC CASSLRRGAFSEQFF
medium-sized TRBJ1-5 TRBV28 NA TGTGCCAGCAGTTTGCGGGGCCTTAGAACCAGCAATCAGCCCCAGCATTTT CASSLRGLRTSNQPQHF
NA TRBJ2-1 TRBV2 NA TGTGCCAGCAGTGACCCCCCCCCTGAGCAGTTCTTC CASSDPPPEQFF
NA TRBJ2-3 TRBV18 NA TGTGCCAGCTCACCAGGCACAGATACGCAGTATTTT CASSPGTDTQYF
few TRBJ1-2 TRBV6-1 NA TGTGCCAGCAGTCCAGGGAGTAACTATGGCTACACCTTC CASSPGSNYGYTF
NA TRBJ2-3 TRBV7-3 TRBD2 TGTGCCAGCTCAGCTTGGATCGCGGGAGGGTGGGATACGCAGTATTTT CASSAWIAGGWDTQYF
medium-sized TRBJ1-1 TRBV28 NA TGTGCCAGCAGTCTGGGATCCCGACGAAACACTGAAGCTTTCTTT CASSLGSRRNTEAFF
NA TRBJ2-7 TRBV18 NA TGTGCCAGCTCACCAGGAGTGGCTAGCGCATCCCCCCAGCAGTACTTC CASSPGVASASPQQYF
few TRBJ2-7 TRBV5-1 NA TGCGCCAGCCGCCCTACAGGGCTACTGTCCTACGAGCAGTACTTC CASRPTGLLSYEQYF
few TRBJ2-3 TRBV28 NA TGTGCCAGCAGTCCCTTTTCGGGGGACACAGATACGCAGTATTTT CASSPFSGDTDTQYF
few TRBJ1-2 TRBV12-3/TRBV12-4 TRBD1 TGTGCCAGCAGCTTAGTAGGGACCGACAGGGAAGGCTTC CASSLVGTDREGF
many TRBJ2-1 TRBV7-2 TRBD2 TGTGCCAGCAGGCCCCCGGGACTAGCCAACAATGAGCAGTTCTTC CASRPPGLANNEQFF
medium-sized TRBJ2-1 TRBV5-5 NA TGTGCCAGCAGCTTATGGCCTAACAATGAGCAGTTCTTC CASSLWPNNEQFF
once TRBJ2-3 TRBV7-2 TRBD2 TGTGCCAGCAGCTTACGGGGGAGGGCCAGAACGCAGTATTTT CASSLRGRARTQYF
few TRBJ2-2 TRBV6-2/TRBV6-3 NA TGTGCCGACACGGGGGGCGACGGGGAGCTGTTTTTT CADTGGDGELFF
medium-sized TRBJ1-1 TRBV28 NA TGTGCCAGCAGTACCGTCGGACGGACTGAAGCTTTCTTT CASSTVGRTEAFF
NA TRBJ2-2 TRBV12-3/TRBV12-4 NA TGTGCCAGCAGTTTCGGCCTCGAAGTGGAGCTGTTTTTT CASSFGLEVELFF
NA TRBJ1-2 TRBV5-1 TRBD1 TGCGCCAGCAGCTCACCGGGACAGGGGAATGGCTACACCTTC CASSSPGQGNGYTF
once TRBJ2-6 TRBV20-1 NA TGCAGTGCTAGTAAAGGCTCTGGGGCCAACGTCCTGACTTTC CSASKGSGANVLTF
few TRBJ1-2 TRBV28 NA TGTGCCAGCAGGGTTACACACGCCACTAACTATGGCTACACCTTC CASRVTHATNYGYTF
NA TRBJ1-2 TRBV6-2/TRBV6-3 NA TGTGCCAGCAGCTTTAGAGGGAGCCGGACCGGAGGCGACTATGGCTACACCTTC CASSFRGSRTGGDYGYTF
NA TRBJ2-3 TRBV9 NA TGTGCCAGCAGCGTAGAGGGGACACCCCATGAGGTGACAGATACGCAGTATTTT CASSVEGTPHEVTDTQYF
NA TRBJ1-5 TRBV10-3 NA TGTGCCTCAGATACAGCCGATAGCAATCAGCCCCAGCATTTT CASDTADSNQPQHF
many TRBJ1-2 TRBV6-6 NA TGTGCCAGCAGTTACTACAGAACAGGAAACTATGGCTACACCTTC CASSYYRTGNYGYTF
NA TRBJ2-7 TRBV20-1 NA TGCAGTGCTGCAATCGGGGGCCGGTACGAGCAGTACTTT CSAAIGGRYEQYF
few TRBJ2-7 TRBV6-1 TRBD2 TGTGCCAGCAGATCAACCTCCAGCGGGATGCGGGAGCAGTACTTC CASRSTSSGMREQYF